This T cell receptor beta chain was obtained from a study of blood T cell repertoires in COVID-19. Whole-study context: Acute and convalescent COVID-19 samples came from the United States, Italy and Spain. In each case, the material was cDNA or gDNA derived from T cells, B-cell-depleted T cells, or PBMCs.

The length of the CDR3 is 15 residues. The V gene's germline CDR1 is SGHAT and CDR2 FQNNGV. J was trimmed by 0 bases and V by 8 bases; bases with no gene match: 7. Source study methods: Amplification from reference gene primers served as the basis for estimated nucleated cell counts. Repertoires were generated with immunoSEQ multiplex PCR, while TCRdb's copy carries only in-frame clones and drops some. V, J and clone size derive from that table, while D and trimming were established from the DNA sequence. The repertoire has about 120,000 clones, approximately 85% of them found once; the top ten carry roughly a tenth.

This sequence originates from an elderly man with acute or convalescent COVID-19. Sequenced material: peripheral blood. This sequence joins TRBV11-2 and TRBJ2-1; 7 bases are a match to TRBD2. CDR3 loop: CASAWGGSSYNEQFF. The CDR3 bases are TGTGCCAGCGCCTGGGGGGGGAGCTCCTACAATGAGCAGTTCTTC.